This TCR beta chain was documented in a study of OX40 agonist ivuxolimab in advanced cancers. Looking at the study overall: Patients received the agonistic anti-OX40 (CD134) antibody ivuxolimab.

Autoimmune disease history or systemic immunosuppression led to patients being barred. Collection of blood occurred at baseline, at cycle 4 day 1, and at cycle 7 day 1. The CDR3 extends over 14 amino acids. The germline V gene has CDR1 SGDLS and CDR2 YYNGEE. V was trimmed by 0 bases and J by 4 bases, leaving 9 bases between them. TCRdb's table, derived via immunoSEQ multiplex PCR, lists solely in-frame clones and lacks some. This table holds around 60,000 clones, about nine tenths found once. The V call is TRBV9, the J call TRBJ2-3; D possibly corresponds to TRBD1 (6 bases). The sequenced sample was CD4+ or CD8+ T cells sorted from blood, obtained in a trial of the OX40 agonist ivuxolimab. This receptor was identified in an adult with an advanced solid tumor such as melanoma, head and neck, liver or kidney cancer. CDR3 in DNA: TGTGCCAGCAGCGTAGGACAGGTCCCAGATACGCAGTATTTT. Translated: CASSVGQVPDTQYF. The complete variable domain, with remaining parts taken from reference TRBV9 and TRBJ2-3, reads DSGVTQTPKHLITATGQRVTLRCSPRSGDLSVYWYQQSLDQGLQFLIQYYNGEERAKGNILERFSAQQFPDLHSELNLSSLELGDSALYFCASSVGQVPDTQYFGPGTRLTVL.